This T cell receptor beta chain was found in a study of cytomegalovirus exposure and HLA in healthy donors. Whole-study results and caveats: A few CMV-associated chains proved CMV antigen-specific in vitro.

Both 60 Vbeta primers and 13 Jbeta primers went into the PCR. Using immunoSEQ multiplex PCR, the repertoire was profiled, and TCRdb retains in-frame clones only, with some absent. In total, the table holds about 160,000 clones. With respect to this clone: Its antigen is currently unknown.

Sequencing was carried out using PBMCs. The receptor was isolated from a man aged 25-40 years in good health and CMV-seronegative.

The CDR3 DNA reads TGTGCCAGCAGCCTACAGGCCGCACTCCTGACTGCAGATACGCAGTATTTT. Encoded protein: CASSLQAALLTADTQYF. The rearrangement uses TRBV7-9 and TRBJ2-3; D may be TRBD1 (5 bases). V dropped 5 bases and J dropped 4 bases, with 22 bases sitting between them. Germline V gene lookup returns CDR1 SEHNR and CDR2 FQNEAQ (reference sequence). The CDR3 is 17 residues long.